Described below is a single T cell receptor (beta chain) sequence and its context. Its specificity is not known. These data come from a study of CD4+ T cells in melanoma. Findings and limits, study-wide: CD8+ T cell, macrophage and B cell function reportedly correlated with neoantigen-specific CD4+ T cells. Neoantigen-specific CD4+ T cells in melanoma reportedly had diverse differentiation states.

The repertoire was sequenced with immunoSEQ multiplex PCR; TCRdb's copy has only in-frame clones and lacks some. The sample lists about 50,000 clones, 89% occurring once. Germline CDR1 SGHTA, CDR2 FQGTGA. V shed 5 bases and J shed 6 bases, with 11 bases lying between them. The CDR3 contains 13 residues. The sequence derives from a human donor with melanoma. What was sequenced was peripheral blood. V gene TRBV7-3 combines with J gene TRBJ1-5; D remains unclear. This chain's CDR3 is CASSARLLQPQHF. In DNA, the CDR3 is TGTGCCAGCAGCGCCCGACTTCTTCAGCCCCAGCATTTT.